This T cell receptor (beta chain) emerged from a study of T cell responses to AZD1222 COVID-19 vaccine. Some clones are missing from TCRdb's copy, which holds only in-frame ones; the method was immunoSEQ multiplex PCR. In the table there are about 150,000 clones, 90% of which are singletons. The study's findings and limits: Epitopes outside B.1.351 and B.1.1.7 mutated regions reportedly drew nearly half of spike TCRs. Baseline seropositives among AZD1222 recipients totaled only 6 or 7. Spike-specific TCR breadth and depth both grew after two AZD1222 doses.

About this clone itself: The target antigen is unknown.

The CDR3 spans 15 residues. Germline values: CDR1 LGHNA, CDR2 YNFKEQ. V was cut by 3 bases and J by 4 bases, with 16 bases left in between. The source of this sequence is an adult who received the AZD1222 COVID-19 vaccine. The gene calls are TRBV4-2 and TRBJ2-7; the D call may be TRBD1 or TRBD2 (5 bases each). The sequenced sample was peripheral blood, obtained 28 days after the second AZD1222 dose. CDR3 sequence reads: CASSQAGTQAYEQYF. The CDR3 DNA reads as TGTGCCAGCAGCCAGGCCGGGACCCAGGCGTACGAGCAGTACTTC.